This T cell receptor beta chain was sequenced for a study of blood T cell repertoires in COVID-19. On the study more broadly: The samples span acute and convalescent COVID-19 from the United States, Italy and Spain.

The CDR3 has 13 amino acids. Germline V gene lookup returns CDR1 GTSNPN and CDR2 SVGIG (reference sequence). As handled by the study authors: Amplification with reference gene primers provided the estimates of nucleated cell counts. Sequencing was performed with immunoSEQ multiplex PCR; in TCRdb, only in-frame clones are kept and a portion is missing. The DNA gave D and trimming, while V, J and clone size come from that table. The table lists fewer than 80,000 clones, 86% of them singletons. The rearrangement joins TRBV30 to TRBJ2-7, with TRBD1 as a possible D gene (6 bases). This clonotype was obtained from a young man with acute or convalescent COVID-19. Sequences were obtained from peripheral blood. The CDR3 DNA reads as TGTGCTTCCTCGGGACAAAGACTATACGAGCAGTACGTC. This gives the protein CASSGQRLYEQYV.